The 32 T cell receptor beta chains listed next were all sequenced from one sample in a study of blood T cell repertoires in COVID-19. Measured with immunoSEQ multiplex PCR; TCRdb has only the in-frame clones, and not every one. The table lists around 320,000 clones, just under 90% of them singletons. Sequenced input: PBMCs or T cells enriched from blood (not recorded which). The receptors originated from a woman in her forties or fifties who had been exposed to COVID-19.

V usage is TRBV3-1 (or the pseudogene TRBV3-2) and J usage is TRBJ1-3; D not certain. The V gene lost 1 base and the J gene lost 2 bases, with 6 bases spanning the gap. The germline CDR1 and CDR2 sequences are LGHDT and YNNKEL (reference sequence). The CDR3 runs 14 residues. The CDR3 DNA is TGTGCCAGCAGCCAAGTATCTCCTGGAAACACCATATATTTT. It translates to CASSQVSPGNTIYF.

In its sample, this clone was seen once. J is TRBJ1-3 and V is TRBV3-1 (or the pseudogene TRBV3-2); tentatively, D is TRBD1 (6 bases). The CDR3 runs to 14 residues. Germline V gene data show CDR1 as LGHDT and CDR2 as YNNKEL (reference sequence). The V and J ends lost 4 bases and 2 bases respectively, with 9 bases between them. CDR3 region: CASSPDSAGNTIYF. CDR3 nucleotides: TGTGCCAGCAGCCCGGACAGCGCTGGAAACACCATATATTTT.

J is TRBJ2-3 and V is TRBV3-1 (or the pseudogene TRBV3-2), with 9 bases identical to TRBD2. V shed 2 bases and J 1 base; nucleotides not matched to a gene: 7. The CDR3 is made up of 17 amino acids. Germline CDR1 LGHDT, CDR2 YNNKEL (reference sequence). The CDR3 sequence: CASSQRGLAGRTDTQYF. DNA for the CDR3: TGTGCCAGCAGCCAAAGGGGTCTAGCGGGGCGCACAGATACGCAGTATTTT.

The CDR3 DNA sequence: TGTGCCAGCAGTTTCGGGGGTTCGAATTCACCCCTCCACTTT. Translation: CASSFGGSNSPLHF. The chain has TRBV28 and TRBJ1-6; perhaps TRBD1 as D (5 bases). The CDR3 totals 14 residues. Trimming cost V 3 bases and J 7 bases, with 10 bases left between them. Germline values: CDR1 MDHEN, CDR2 SYDVKM.

CDR3 coding DNA: TGTGCCAGCAGCTTCGGGCTAGCAAACTATGGCTACACCTTC. Translation: CASSFGLANYGYTF. V and J are TRBV7-8 and TRBJ1-2; D unclear. Germline CDR1 reads SGHVS; CDR2 reads FQNEAQ. The CDR3 loop spans 14 amino acids. The V gene lost 3 bases and the J gene lost 2 bases, with 10 bases spanning the gap. The variable domain in full, with the rest retrieved from reference TRBV7-8 and TRBJ1-2, is GAGVSQSPRYKVAKRGQDVALRCDPISGHVSLFWYQQALGQGPEFLTYFQNEAQLDKSGLPSDRFFAERPEGSVSTLKIQRTQQEDSAVYLCASSFGLANYGYTFGSGTRLTVV.

The gene calls are TRBV5-1 and TRBJ1-1; D is unresolved. The V gene lost 4 bases and the J gene lost 0 bases, with 7 bases spanning the gap. Germline V gives CDR1 SGHRS, CDR2 YFSETQ. The CDR3 has 13 amino acids. The CDR3 spells CASSTEVNTEAFF. CDR3 nucleotides: TGCGCCAGCAGCACCGAGGTGAACACTGAAGCTTTCTTT. The variable domain in full, with the rest retrieved from reference TRBV5-1 and TRBJ1-1, is KAGVTQTPRYLIKTRGQQVTLSCSPISGHRSVSWYQQTPGQGLQFLFEYFSETQRNKGNFPGRFSGRQFSNSRSEMNVSTLELGDSALYLCASSTEVNTEAFFGQGTRLTVV.

This clone was picked up one time. The V call is TRBV7-2, the J call TRBJ2-3; 8 positions match TRBD2. CDR1 and CDR2 from the germline V gene are SGHTA and FQGNSA. V shed 1 base, J shed 7 bases, and the junction held 10 bases outside the gene matches. This CDR3 is built from 16 residues. The CDR3 loop reads CASSLVGGGPTYTQYF. The DNA for the CDR3 is TGTGCCAGCAGCTTAGTTGGCGGGGGGCCCACGTATACGCAGTATTTT.

This chain connects TRBV2 to TRBJ1-2; a possible D gene is TRBD1 (5 bases). Germline values: CDR1 SNHLY, CDR2 FYNNEI. V was pared by 5 bases and J by 5 bases, with 12 bases between. There are 13 residues in the CDR3. The CDR3 sequence: CASSSGTDYGYTF. CDR3 sequence (DNA): TGTGCCAGCAGTTCCGGGACTGATTATGGCTACACCTTC.

V is TRBV3-1 (or the pseudogene TRBV3-2) and J is TRBJ1-6, with D maybe TRBD1 (5 bases). The V and J ends lost 2 bases and 4 bases respectively, with 6 bases between them. The CDR3 runs to 14 residues. From germline, CDR1 is LGHDT and CDR2 YNNKEL (reference sequence). CDR3 residues: CASSQQGYNSPLHF. The CDR3 bases are TGTGCCAGCAGCCAACAGGGTTATAATTCACCCCTCCACTTT.

This chain links TRBV3-1 (or the pseudogene TRBV3-2) with TRBJ1-3; D is perhaps TRBD1 (6 bases). Germline V lookup: CDR1 LGHDT, CDR2 YNNKEL (reference sequence). V was trimmed by 5 bases and J by 0 bases, leaving 17 bases between them. This CDR3 spans 17 amino acids. This chain's CDR3 is CASSVGAGPGSGNTIYF. The CDR3 DNA reads TGTGCCAGCAGCGTGGGGGCAGGTCCGGGCTCTGGAAACACCATATATTTT.

This clone was observed at least ten times. The rearrangement links TRBV14 to TRBJ2-2; 14 bases match TRBD2. Losses at the gene ends were 5 bases for V and 5 bases for J; bases not matched to a gene: 7. Germline CDR1 and CDR2: SGHDN and FVKESK. The CDR3 length is 17 residues. CDR3 loop: CASSLRTSGGRTGELFF. In DNA, the CDR3 is TGTGCCAGCAGCTTACGGACTAGCGGGGGGAGGACCGGGGAGCTGTTTTTT.

Comments on this clone: One end of the junction varies from germline; a read error may be responsible. J is TRBJ2-1 and V is TRBV13, with D perhaps TRBD1 (5 bases). CDR1 is PRHDT, CDR2 FYEKMQ, per germline (reference sequence). This CDR3 is built from 12 residues. Here the CDR3 DNA reads TGTGCCGGCAGCTCCAGGGCTAATGAGCAGTTCTTC. It yields the protein CAGSSRANEQFF.

This rearrangement joins TRBV7-9 to TRBJ2-1, with a possible D match to TRBD2 (6 bases). V lost 5 bases and J 8 bases, leaving 13 bases between the germline ends. The CDR3 has 13 residues. Germline V gives CDR1 SEHNR, CDR2 FQNEAQ (reference sequence). CDR3: CASSGRLVDEQFF. The CDR3 DNA follows: TGTGCCAGCAGCGGCAGACTAGTCGATGAGCAGTTCTTC. Full variable domain (rest looked up from reference TRBV7-9 and TRBJ2-1): DTGVSQNPRHKITKRGQNVTFRCDPISEHNRLYWYRQTLGQGPEFLTYFQNEAQLEKSRLLSDRFSAERPKGSFSTLEIQRTEQGDSAMYLCASSGRLVDEQFFGPGTRLTVL.

The genes are TRBV5-1 and TRBJ1-1; 9 bases match TRBD1. Germline V gives CDR1 SGHRS, CDR2 YFSETQ. J gave up 8 bases and V 4 bases, and 6 bases lay outside the gene matches. This CDR3 comprises 13 residues. The CDR3 loop is CASSRPGQGEAFF. The CDR3 DNA reads as TGCGCCAGCAGCAGACCGGGACAGGGAGAAGCTTTCTTT.

The chain has TRBV4-1 and TRBJ2-1; D remains ambiguous. V lost 7 bases, J lost 4 bases, and 14 bases lay in between. From germline, CDR1 is MGHRA and CDR2 YSYEKL. The CDR3 consists of 14 residues. The CDR3 sequence: CASTHSYGYNEQFF. CDR3 sequence (DNA): TGCGCCAGCACCCACAGTTACGGGTACAATGAGCAGTTCTTC.

V usage is TRBV6-5 and J usage is TRBJ2-7, with a possible D match to TRBD2 (5 bases). Per the germline V gene, CDR1 is MNHEY and CDR2 is SVGAGI. Trimming shortened V by 7 bases and J by 9 bases, and 13 bases separated the two germline ends. CDR3 length: 11 amino acids. CDR3 DNA sequence: TGTGCCAGCACGGTAGGACGGGGGCAGTACTTC. Protein sequence: CASTVGRGQYF.

This clone has just a few counts. The chain couples TRBV19 to TRBJ1-3, with TRBD1 identical over 10 bases. This CDR3 has 15 residues. Germline V gives CDR1 LNHDA, CDR2 SQIVND (reference sequence). Trimming at V came to 6 bases and at J to 4 bases, leaving 6 bases not matched to a gene. In nucleotides, the CDR3 is TGTGCCAGTAGCCAGGACAGGGGGAGAGGAAACACCATATATTTT. It translates to CASSQDRGRGNTIYF.

This rearrangement joins TRBV2 to TRBJ1-6, with D hard to call. V lost 1 base and J lost 8, with 12 bases in between. The germline V gene has CDR1 SNHLY and CDR2 FYNNEI. The CDR3 sequence is 15 residues long. The CDR3 region is CASSEGSGGDSPLHF. The CDR3 coding sequence is TGTGCCAGCAGTGAAGGATCCGGCGGGGATTCACCCCTCCACTTT.

The rearrangement joins TRBV6-5 to TRBJ1-5; D ambiguous. There are 11 residues in the CDR3. Between the trimmed V and J ends, which lost 8 bases and 7 bases, there was a span of 9 bases. Germline CDR1 MNHEY, CDR2 SVGAGI. The CDR3 DNA follows: TGTGCCAGCGGGAGTCGGCAGCCCCAGCATTTT. Translated: CASGSRQPQHF.

This chain links TRBV2 with TRBJ1-5; 9 bases match TRBD1. Looked up from germline, CDR1 is SNHLY and CDR2 is FYNNEI. The V segment lost 6 bases and the J segment 2 bases; nucleotides outside the gene matches: 2. The CDR3 spans 14 residues. CDR3 sequence reads: CASRQGAGNQPQHF. The CDR3 DNA is TGTGCCAGCAGACAGGGGGCCGGCAATCAGCCCCAGCATTTT.

The chain recombines TRBV18 with TRBJ2-1; 8 positions match TRBD2. The junction had 14 bases not matched to a gene; V was cut back by 8 bases and J by 2 bases. CDR1 and CDR2 from the germline V gene are KGHSH and LQKENI. The CDR3 loop spans 17 amino acids. CDR3 residues: CASPTVGAGGPYNEQFF. The CDR3 bases are TGTGCCAGCCCCACGGTGGGCGCGGGGGGACCCTACAATGAGCAGTTCTTC. The entire variable domain, with the rest obtained from reference TRBV18 and TRBJ2-1, is as follows: NAGVMQNPRHLVRRRGQEARLRCSPMKGHSHVYWYRQLPEEGLKFMVYLQKENIIDESGMPKERFSAEFPKEGPSILRIQQVVRGDSAAYFCASPTVGAGGPYNEQFFGPGTRLTVL.

This chain connects TRBV14 to TRBJ1-6; 8 bases are shared with TRBD1. Germline lookup yields CDR1 SGHDN and CDR2 FVKESK. The CDR3 has 14 amino acids. The V segment lost 3 bases and the J segment 7 bases; nucleotides outside the gene matches: 2. CDR3 protein: CASSQGQVNSPLHF. The CDR3, as DNA: TGTGCCAGCAGCCAGGGACAGGTGAATTCACCCCTCCACTTT. The variable domain in full, completed from reference TRBV14 and TRBJ1-6, reads EAGVTQFPSHSVIEKGQTVTLRCDPISGHDNLYWYRRVMGKEIKFLLHFVKESKQDESGMPNNRFLAERTGGTYSTLKVQPAELEDSGVYFCASSQGQVNSPLHFGNGTRLTVT.

This chain links TRBV4-2 with TRBJ1-5; unclear D gene. The length of the CDR3 is 16 residues. The V gene's germline CDR1 is LGHNA and CDR2 YNFKEQ. The V end lost 0 bases, the J end lost 2 bases, and 11 bases lay between the germline ends. CDR3 bases: TGTGCCAGCAGCCAAGAGGTGAGAGGTCGCAATCAGCCCCAGCATTTT. Translation: CASSQEVRGRNQPQHF.

The chain couples TRBV27 to TRBJ2-2; TRBD2 matches 14 bases. Looked up from germline, CDR1 is MNHEY and CDR2 is SMNVEV (reference sequence). The CDR3 has 21 amino acids. Losses at the gene ends were 2 bases for V and 6 bases for J; bases not matched to a gene: 17. CDR3 amino acids: CASSLTSPSTSGGAGAGELFF. The CDR3 DNA sequence: TGTGCCAGCAGTTTAACCTCCCCCTCGACTAGCGGGGGGGCCGGGGCCGGGGAGCTGTTTTTT.

This clone was detected only once. The rearrangement links TRBV14 to TRBJ1-2; D perhaps matches TRBD1 (5 bases). The CDR3 totals 15 residues. Trimming left V 1 base short and J 3 bases short, with 12 bases between. CDR1 is SGHDN and CDR2 is FVKESK in the germline V gene. Here the CDR3 DNA reads TGTGCCAGCAGCCAAGTTAAAGGAGGGGACTATGGCTACACCTTC. Translation gives CASSQVKGGDYGYTF.

CDR3 sequence (DNA): TGTGCCAGCAGTTTACGGACAGGGGAGGGCGAAAAACTGTTTTTT. Amino acids: CASSLRTGEGEKLFF. The rearrangement links TRBV28 to TRBJ1-4, with 9 bases that match TRBD1. The germline V gene has CDR1 MDHEN and CDR2 SYDVKM. There are 15 residues in the CDR3. V was pared by 2 bases and J by 8 bases, with 6 bases of the junction left unmatched.

The J gene is TRBJ1-3, the V gene TRBV28; TRBD1 aligns across 8 bases. After removal of 6 bases from V and 2 bases from J, the junction contained 3 bases not matched to a gene. CDR1 is MDHEN and CDR2 is SYDVKM in the germline V gene. The CDR3 runs 14 residues. The CDR3 region is CASRPTGAGNTIYF. In DNA, the CDR3 is TGTGCCAGCAGACCGACAGGGGCTGGAAACACCATATATTTT.

The chain has TRBV2 and TRBJ2-1; tentatively, D is TRBD2 (5 bases). Per the germline V gene, CDR1 is SNHLY and CDR2 is FYNNEI. The CDR3 is 16 residues long. V dropped 3 bases and J dropped 6 bases, with 18 bases sitting between them. CDR3 nucleotides: TGTGCCAGCAGTGATGCGGACTCTAGAATCCTCAATGAGCAGTTCTTC. It is translated as CASSDADSRILNEQFF.

The rearrangement links TRBV7-8 to TRBJ1-6; possible D gene TRBD1, 5 bases. Germline CDR1 SGHVS, CDR2 FQNEAQ. Trimming took 0 bases from V and 0 from J, leaving 12 bases between them. This CDR3 spans 18 amino acids. The DNA of the CDR3 is TGTGCCAGCAGCTTAGCACGGGACGGGAGCTCCTATAATTCACCCCTCCACTTT. Encoded protein: CASSLARDGSSYNSPLHF.

J is TRBJ2-2 and V is TRBV5-1, with D possibly TRBD1 on 5 matching bases. Trimming stripped 6 bases from V and 7 bases from J, with 13 bases between. Germline V CDR1 and CDR2: SGHRS, YFSETQ. This CDR3 region has 13 residues. The CDR3 sequence is CASIEQEFGELFF. For the CDR3, the DNA is TGCGCCAGCATTGAACAGGAGTTCGGGGAGCTGTTTTTT.

J is TRBJ2-6 and V is TRBV5-6, with 7 positions matching TRBD2. The CDR3 spans 13 residues. CDR1 SGHDT and CDR2 YYEEEE come from the germline V gene. The junction had 8 bases not matched to a gene; V was cut back by 6 bases and J by 11 bases. CDR3 amino acids: CASTPQGGYVLTF. CDR3 DNA sequence: TGTGCCAGCACCCCCCAGGGAGGGTACGTCCTGACTTTC.

This rearrangement joins TRBV2 to TRBJ1-1; D is unresolved. Trimming shortened V by 5 bases and J by 3 bases, and 10 bases separated the two germline ends. The length of the CDR3 is 13 residues. The germline gives CDR1 SNHLY, CDR2 FYNNEI. CDR3 DNA: TGTGCCAGCAGTCCCACCCGAGACACTGAAGCTTTCTTT. Translating gives CASSPTRDTEAFF.